The 2 T cell receptor beta chains below were found in one sample sequenced in a study of shared clonotypes between healthy human individuals. TCRdb's table, derived via immunoSEQ multiplex PCR, lists solely in-frame clones and lacks some. The sample lists about 460,000 clones, approximately 71% occurring once. Specimen: PBMCs. These TCRs come from a woman aged 40 to 50 in good health. Some clones in this sample may be carry-over from other donors' samples.

V usage is TRBV29-1 and J usage is TRBJ2-2; 13 bases fit TRBD2. Germline values: CDR1 SQVTM, CDR2 ANQGSEA. The CDR3 spans 18 residues. V was pared by 5 bases and J by 0 bases, with 9 bases of the junction left unmatched. In nucleotides, the CDR3 is TGCAGCGTTACAAGGACTAGCGGGAGCGTCCCGAACACCGGGGAGCTGTTTTTT. Residues: CSVTRTSGSVPNTGELFF.

This CDR3 reads CASSLEGSGAFF. DNA of the CDR3: TGTGCCAGCAGCTTAGAGGGGTCGGGAGCTTTCTTT. V usage is TRBV7-9 and J usage is TRBJ1-1, with D possibly being TRBD1 (5 bases). This CDR3 spans 12 amino acids. Germline loops: CDR1 SEHNR, CDR2 FQNEAQ (reference sequence). Trimming removed 1 base at V and 10 bases at J, with 10 bases between.